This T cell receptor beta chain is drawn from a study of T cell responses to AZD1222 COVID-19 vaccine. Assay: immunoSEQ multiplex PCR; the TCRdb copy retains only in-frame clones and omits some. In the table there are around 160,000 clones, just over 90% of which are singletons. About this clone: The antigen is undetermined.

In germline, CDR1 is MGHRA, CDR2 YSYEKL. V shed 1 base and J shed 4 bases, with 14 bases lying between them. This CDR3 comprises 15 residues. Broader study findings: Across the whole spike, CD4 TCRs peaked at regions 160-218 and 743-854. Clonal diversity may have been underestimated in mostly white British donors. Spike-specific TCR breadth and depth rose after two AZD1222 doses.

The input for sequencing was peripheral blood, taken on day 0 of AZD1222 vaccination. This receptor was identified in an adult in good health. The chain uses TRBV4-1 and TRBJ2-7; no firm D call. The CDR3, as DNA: TGCGCCAGCAGCCAAGTGGGAAACTGGGCGTACGAGCAGTACTTC. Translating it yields CASSQVGNWAYEQYF.